This T cell receptor beta chain was documented in a study of monozygotic twins with inflammatory bowel disease (dated by TCRdb to about 2019). Background on the whole study: A total of some 30 monozygotic twin pairs were included in the full study, comprising nine German pairs (four IBD-concordant, five IBD-discordant) and 19 IBD-discordant Danish pairs. The search for disease-associated traits relied mainly on comparing IBD patients with their genetically identical healthy co-twins within discordant pairs. Each individual had, on average, about 151 000 unique TCRalpha sequences and 181 000 unique TCRbeta sequences available for analysis.

Remarks on this clonotype: The antigen it binds to is not known.

Library generation was performed with 5' RACE. Preparation of each TCR library used 3,500 to 4,500 ng of total RNA. For each sample, cDNA synthesis with SMARTScribe reverse transcriptase was split into eight separate reactions. During cDNA synthesis, unique molecular identifiers containing a 6-nucleotide sample barcode were introduced by template switching. Two nested PCRs of roughly 16 and 10 cycles amplified the TCRalpha and TCRbeta cDNA, and bead purification followed each PCR. Before amplification, the cDNA was treated with uracil DNA-glycosylase and purified using the QIAquick PCR purification kit. The second PCR was the step at which Illumina TruSeq-compatible adapters and sample-specific barcodes were added. Library quality and concentration were checked on TapeStation and Qubit, and libraries were pooled at about 4.9 ng each. The pooled libraries were sequenced with 2 x 100 bp reads and custom sequencing primers on an Illumina HiSeq2500 single-index Rapid Run. Regarding the original processing steps: MiGEC version 1.2.6 was used for UMI-based consensus assembly, which corrected PCR and sequencing errors. MiXCR version 2.1.1 was used for V(D)J alignment, clonotype assembly and CDR3 extraction. To normalise gene usage, clonotype sharing and MAIT/NKT TCR abundance, the top 1000, 10 000 and 20 000 clonotypes in each sample were analysed. Diversity was computed as the inverse Simpson index with the vegan R package after downsampling to 27 000 UMIs. Paired Mann-Whitney U tests were applied to discordant twin pairs, and Benjamini-Hochberg correction was used for multiple testing. The reads were reprocessed in TCRdb, with one entry per CDR3 protein sequence and no accompanying DNA. The V and J calls, along with clone size, are taken from TCRdb and not from the paper's own processing. The sample's own table lists 350,000 to 400,000 distinct CDR3 sequences. The ten biggest clones cover just over 2.5% of the sample.

CDR1 and CDR2, per the germline V gene (reference sequence), are DFQATT and SNEGSKA. The CDR3 runs 14 amino acids, cysteine and phenylalanine included. The coding DNA is unavailable. Summary of the overall study and its limitations: Because patients received different immunosuppressive treatments, the repertoires may have picked up extra background noise and variability between individuals. The results gave no support for a single strong signal or clonotype linked to IBD. Repertoire similarity did not differ between concordant and discordant twins, which could be due to limited statistical power. Distinction between different T cell subtypes could not be achieved in the analysis. Compared with healthy twins, IBD patients shared fewer clonotypes with other individuals, and the difference was most pronounced in patients with signs of disease activity. IBD patients had lower TCRbeta repertoire diversity, measured by the inverse Simpson index, than their healthy co-twins.

From each donor, an approximately 2.6 ml peripheral blood sample was collected into PAXgene tubes and kept at -80 degrees C. Without T cell sorting, total RNA was isolated from whole blood using the PAXgene blood miRNA kit on an automated QIAcube. Peripheral blood from monozygotic twin pairs, either concordant or discordant for inflammatory bowel disease, underwent deep TCRalpha and TCRbeta repertoire profiling that used unique molecular barcoding. Smoking habits were recorded for all twin pairs, with individuals classified as current, former or never smokers. This TCR derives from a human donor with ulcerative colitis or Crohn's disease, or a healthy co-twin of an affected twin (not recorded which). Sequenced: blood. The chain is encoded by TRBV20-1 joined to TRBJ2-3. CDR3 loop: CSARNLEVTDTQYF.